This T cell receptor beta chain was sequenced during a study of T-cell memory formation after mild COVID-19. Study as a whole: TCR clusters were mostly donor specific. General study findings and limits: Pre-infection memory showed some responding clones, and this suggested that cross-reactive memory joined. Day 15 to 85 contracting clones showed balanced CD4/CD8; day 15 to 37 expanders favored CD4+.

TCRdb reprocessed the 5' RACE reads with MiXCR, giving one entry per CDR3 protein. The sample lists 30,000 to 45,000 distinct CDR3 sequences, roughly an eighth occurring once. Details on this clonotype: No antigen is known for it.

V lost 5 bases, J lost 9 bases, and 13 bases lay in between. Germline V gene data show CDR1 as KGHDR and CDR2 as SFDVKD. The CDR3 sequence is 13 residues long. This receptor was identified in a man between 18 and 35 years old who had mild COVID-19 (a few samples of this study predate the infection). Cell type and time point are not known. The source material was PBMCs or a T cell subset sorted from them (not recorded which). This sequence joins TRBV24-1 and TRBJ2-4; D possibly corresponds to TRBD2 (5 bases). This chain's CDR3 is CATSGWELGIQYF. The CDR3 nucleotides are TGTGCCACCAGTGGATGGGAGTTGGGCATTCAGTACTTC.